The clone carrying this T cell receptor (beta chain) was detected only a few times. TCRdb's table, derived via immunoSEQ multiplex PCR, lists solely in-frame clones and lacks some. The repertoire consists of approximately 100,000 clones, with 90% occurring once and the leading ten covering over 3%. CDR3 size: 15 residues. Germline V gives CDR1 MRHNA, CDR2 SNTAGT. The germline V and J ends were trimmed by 3 bases and 5 bases, with 13 bases remaining between them. The data were obtained in a study of control samples from healthy donors and cancer patients. The clonotype was recovered from a woman aged 18-29 years in good health. Sequenced sample: blood. The chain carries TRBV6-4 and TRBJ2-2; a possible D gene is TRBD2 (7 bases). CDR3 DNA sequence: TGTGCCAGCAGTGATGAGGGGGGGGCGACCGGGGAGCTGTTTTTT. This codes for CASSDEGGATGELFF.